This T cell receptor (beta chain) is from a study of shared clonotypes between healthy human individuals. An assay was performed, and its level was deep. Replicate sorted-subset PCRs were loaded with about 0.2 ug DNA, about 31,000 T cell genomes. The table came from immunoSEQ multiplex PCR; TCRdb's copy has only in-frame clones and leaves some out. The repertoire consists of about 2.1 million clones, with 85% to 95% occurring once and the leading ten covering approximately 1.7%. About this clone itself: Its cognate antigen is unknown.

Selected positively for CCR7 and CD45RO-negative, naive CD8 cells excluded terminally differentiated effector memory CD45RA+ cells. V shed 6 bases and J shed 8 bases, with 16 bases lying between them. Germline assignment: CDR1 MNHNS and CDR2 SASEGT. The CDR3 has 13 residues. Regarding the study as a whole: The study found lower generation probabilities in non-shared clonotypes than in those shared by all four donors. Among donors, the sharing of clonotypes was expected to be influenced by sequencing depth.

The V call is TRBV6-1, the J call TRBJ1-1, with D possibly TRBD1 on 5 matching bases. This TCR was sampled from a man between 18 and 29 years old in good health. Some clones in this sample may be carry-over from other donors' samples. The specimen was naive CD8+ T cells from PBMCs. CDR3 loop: CASRLGLQAEAFF. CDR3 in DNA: TGTGCCAGCAGGTTAGGACTACAGGCAGAAGCTTTCTTT.